This record covers a single T cell receptor beta chain. Antigen: not known. This record comes from a study of cytomegalovirus exposure and HLA in healthy donors. The PCR employed 60 Vbeta primers together with 13 Jbeta primers. The repertoire was sequenced with immunoSEQ multiplex PCR; TCRdb's copy has only in-frame clones and lacks some. The table lists 160,000 or so clones, around three quarters of them singletons, with 1.5% to 1.7% in the top ten. The V gene end was trimmed by 7 bases and the J gene end by 3 bases; junction bases not matched to a gene: 6. This CDR3 comprises 13 residues. Germline-derived CDR1 and CDR2 are SGHRS and YFSETQ. Study-wide results and caveats: In an earlier analysis, about 87% or about 30%: the productive usage of most TCR beta V segments. Some V segments (TRBV6-2 and TRBV6-3 among them) were excluded as indistinguishable.

The source material was PBMCs. This sequence was found in a man aged 35 to 55 in good health and CMV-seronegative. The chain has TRBV5-1 and TRBJ1-1; 7 nucleotides agree with TRBD1. For the CDR3, the DNA is TGCGCCAGCTTCGACAGGGAGTACACTGAAGCTTTCTTT. It is translated as CASFDREYTEAFF.